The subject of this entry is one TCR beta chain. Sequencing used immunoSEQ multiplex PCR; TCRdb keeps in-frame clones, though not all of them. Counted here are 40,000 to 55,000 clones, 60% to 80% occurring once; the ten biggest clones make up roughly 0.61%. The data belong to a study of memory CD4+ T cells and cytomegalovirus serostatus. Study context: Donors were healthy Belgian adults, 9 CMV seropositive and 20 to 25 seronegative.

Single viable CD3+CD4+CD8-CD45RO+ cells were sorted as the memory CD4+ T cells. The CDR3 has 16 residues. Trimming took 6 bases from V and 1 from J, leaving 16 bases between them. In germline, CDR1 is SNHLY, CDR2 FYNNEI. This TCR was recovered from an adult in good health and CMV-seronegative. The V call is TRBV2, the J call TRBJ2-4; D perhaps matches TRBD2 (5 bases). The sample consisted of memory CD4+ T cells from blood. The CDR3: CASRDQATGAKNIQYF. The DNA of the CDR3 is TGTGCCAGCAGAGATCAGGCAACGGGGGCCAAAAACATTCAGTACTTC.